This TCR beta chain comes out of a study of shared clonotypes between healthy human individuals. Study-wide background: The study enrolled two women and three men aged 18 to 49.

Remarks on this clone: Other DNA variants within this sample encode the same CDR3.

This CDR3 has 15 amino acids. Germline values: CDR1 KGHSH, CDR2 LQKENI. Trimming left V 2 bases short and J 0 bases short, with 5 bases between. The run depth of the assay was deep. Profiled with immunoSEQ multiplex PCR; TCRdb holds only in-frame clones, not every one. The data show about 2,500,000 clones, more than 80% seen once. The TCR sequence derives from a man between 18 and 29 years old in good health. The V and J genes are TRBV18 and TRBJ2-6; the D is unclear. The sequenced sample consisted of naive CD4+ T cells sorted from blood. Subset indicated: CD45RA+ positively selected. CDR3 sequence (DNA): TGTGCCAGCTCACCAATCGGCTCTGGGGCCAACGTCCTGACTTTC. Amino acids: CASSPIGSGANVLTF.